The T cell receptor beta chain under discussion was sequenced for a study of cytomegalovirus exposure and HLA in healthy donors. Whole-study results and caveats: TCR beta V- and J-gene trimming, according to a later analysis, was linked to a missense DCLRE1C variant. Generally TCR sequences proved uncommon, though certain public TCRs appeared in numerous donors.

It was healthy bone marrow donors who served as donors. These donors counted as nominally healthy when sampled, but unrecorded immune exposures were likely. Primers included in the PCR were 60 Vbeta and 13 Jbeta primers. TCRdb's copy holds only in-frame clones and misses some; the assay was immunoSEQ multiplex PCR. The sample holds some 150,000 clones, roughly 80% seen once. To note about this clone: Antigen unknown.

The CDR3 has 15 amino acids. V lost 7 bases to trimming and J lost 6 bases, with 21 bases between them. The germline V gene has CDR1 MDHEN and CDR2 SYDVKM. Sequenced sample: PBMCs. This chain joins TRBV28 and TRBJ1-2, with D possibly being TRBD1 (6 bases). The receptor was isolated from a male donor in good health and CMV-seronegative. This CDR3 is CASTLADRDYNGYTF. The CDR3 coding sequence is TGTGCCAGCACCCTCGCGGACAGAGATTATAATGGCTACACCTTC.